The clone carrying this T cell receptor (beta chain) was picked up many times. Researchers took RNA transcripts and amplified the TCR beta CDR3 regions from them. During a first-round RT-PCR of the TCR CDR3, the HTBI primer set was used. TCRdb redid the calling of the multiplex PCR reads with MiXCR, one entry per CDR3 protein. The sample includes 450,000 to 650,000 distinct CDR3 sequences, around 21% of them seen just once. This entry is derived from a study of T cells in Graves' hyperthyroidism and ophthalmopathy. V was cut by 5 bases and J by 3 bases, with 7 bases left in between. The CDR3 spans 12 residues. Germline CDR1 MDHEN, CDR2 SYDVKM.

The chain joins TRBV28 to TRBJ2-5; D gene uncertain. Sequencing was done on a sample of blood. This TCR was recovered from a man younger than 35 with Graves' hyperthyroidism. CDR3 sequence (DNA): TGTGCCAGCAGTGGGTGGGAAGAGACCCAGTACTTC. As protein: CASSGWEETQYF.